The 32 T cell receptor beta chains given below trace back to one sample, sequenced in a study of T cell clones after liver transplantation. The protocol was immunoSEQ multiplex PCR, while the TCRdb copy is restricted to in-frame clones and leaves out a portion. The sample lists around 76,000 clones; over 70% were seen once. This specimen consisted of CD4+ T cells from blood, obtained 12 months after liver transplant. All receptors come from a human patient who received a liver transplant. Some T cells may be graft donor cells.

The sample holds a few counts of this clone. The V gene is TRBV15, the J gene TRBJ2-7; D unresolved. Trimming removed 0 bases at V and 0 bases at J, with 3 bases between. Germline V CDR1 and CDR2: LNHNV, YYDKDF (reference sequence). The CDR3 sequence is 13 residues long. The CDR3 DNA reads TGTGCCACCAGCAGAGACAGCTCCTACGAGCAGTACTTC. As protein: CATSRDSSYEQYF.

J is TRBJ1-2 and V is TRBV28; 9 bases agree with TRBD1. This CDR3 contains 13 residues. The germline gives CDR1 MDHEN, CDR2 SYDVKM. J gave up 2 bases and V 8 bases, and 3 bases lay outside the gene matches. Here the CDR3 DNA reads TGTGCCAGCCGAGGACAGGGGAACTATGGCTACACCTTC. Translation: CASRGQGNYGYTF.

Worth noting for this clone: This specimen includes other DNA sequences encoding the same CDR3. The chain combines TRBV18 with TRBJ1-1; unclear D gene. The CDR3 sequence is 14 residues long. From germline, CDR1 is KGHSH and CDR2 LQKENI. Trimming took 2 bases from V and 3 from J, leaving 10 bases between them. Written as DNA, the CDR3 is TGTGCCAGCTCACCAACGGGGTGGGACACTGAAGCTTTCTTT. The encoded protein is CASSPTGWDTEAFF.

This sequence joins TRBV29-1 and TRBJ2-3, with TRBD2 matching 9 bases. The length of the CDR3 is 15 residues. CDR1 SQVTM and CDR2 ANQGSEA come from the germline V gene. The V gene end was trimmed by 3 bases and the J gene end by 1 base; junction bases not matched to a gene: 5. The CDR3 DNA reads TGCAGCGTTGAGGTAGCGGGAGTCCGCACAGATACGCAGTATTTT. Translating it yields CSVEVAGVRTDTQYF.

This clone was picked up a small number of times. This chain uses TRBV27 with TRBJ1-1, with D unclear. Germline CDR1 reads MNHEY; CDR2 reads SMNVEV (reference sequence). Trimming removed 5 bases from V and 6 bases from J, with 4 bases in between. This CDR3 spans 10 amino acids. The CDR3 DNA is TGTGCCAGCAGTCCGTCTGAAGCTTTCTTT. Its protein product is CASSPSEAFF.

The V and J genes are TRBV14 and TRBJ1-3; D unclear. Trimming left V 4 bases short and J 0 bases short, with 13 bases between. Germline CDR1 reads SGHDN; CDR2 reads FVKESK. The CDR3 consists of 16 residues. CDR3 amino acids: CASSPYGPFSGNTIYF. The CDR3 DNA reads TGTGCCAGCAGCCCCTACGGTCCCTTCTCTGGAAACACCATATATTTT.

V is TRBV30 and J is TRBJ1-4; D is uncertain. The CDR3 spans 14 residues. Germline V lookup: CDR1 GTSNPN, CDR2 SVGIG (reference sequence). V lost 0 bases and J lost 7, with 12 bases in between. This CDR3 is CAWSVRGSGEKLFF. The CDR3 nucleotides are TGTGCCTGGAGTGTACGGGGATCTGGTGAAAAACTGTTTTTT.

The chain links TRBV6-5 to TRBJ2-2; D unresolved. CDR3 length: 14 amino acids. Trimming took 2 bases from V and 7 from J, leaving 11 bases between them. The germline gives CDR1 MNHEY, CDR2 SVGAGI. CDR3 region: CASSYTRQIGELFF. CDR3 DNA sequence: TGTGCCAGCAGTTACACCCGTCAGATCGGGGAGCTGTTTTTT.

V and J are TRBV5-1 and TRBJ2-5; D is ambiguous. CDR1 and CDR2 (germline): SGHRS, YFSETQ. This CDR3 has 12 amino acids. Trimming pared 1 base from V and 5 bases from J, leaving 6 bases between. CDR3 residues: CASSLYGETQYF. CDR3 nucleotide sequence: TGCGCCAGCAGCTTGTACGGGGAGACCCAGTACTTC.

This clone was detected only once. The chain employs TRBV2 and TRBJ1-1, with D uncertain. The CDR3 sequence is 11 residues long. The V and J ends lost 5 bases and 8 bases respectively, with 9 bases between them. Germline-derived CDR1 and CDR2 are SNHLY and FYNNEI. CDR3: CASSQLSEAFF. The CDR3 DNA reads TGTGCCAGCAGTCAATTATCCGAAGCTTTCTTT. Variable domain in full (rest from reference TRBV2 and TRBJ1-1): EPEVTQTPSHQVTQMGQEVILRCVPISNHLYFYWYRQILGQKVEFLVSFYNNEISEKSEIFDDQFSVERPDGSNFTLKIRSTKLEDSAMYFCASSQLSEAFFGQGTRLTVV.

Relative to its sample, this clone is medium-sized. The V and J genes are TRBV7-9 and TRBJ1-2; 8 bases are shared with TRBD1. CDR3 length: 13 residues. Trimming took 3 bases from V and 9 from J; bases not matched to a gene: 6. In germline, CDR1 is SEHNR, CDR2 FQNEAQ (reference sequence). The CDR3 DNA sequence: TGTGCCAGCAGCTTCCAGGGGGCGCAAAGCTACACCTTC. Its translation is CASSFQGAQSYTF.

DNA of the CDR3: TGTGCCAGCAGCTCAGGGGTCCTGACGAAACTGTTTTTT. This translates into CASSSGVLTKLFF. The V call is TRBV5-6, the J call TRBJ1-4; possible D gene TRBD1, 6 bases. This CDR3 spans 13 amino acids. The V and J ends lost 3 bases and 11 bases respectively, with 14 bases between them. Germline values: CDR1 SGHDT, CDR2 YYEEEE. Full variable domain (missing parts from reference TRBV5-6 and TRBJ1-4): DAGVTQSPTHLIKTRGQQVTLRCSPKSGHDTVSWYQQALGQGPQFIFQYYEEEERQRGNFPDRFSGHQFPNYSSELNVNALLLGDSALYLCASSSGVLTKLFFGSGTQLSVL.

The V call is TRBV6-6, the J call TRBJ1-1; no reliable D call. V was clipped by 5 bases and J by 1 base, with 11 bases between them. Per germline, CDR1 MNHNY and CDR2 SVGAGI (reference sequence). The CDR3 length is 14 residues. In DNA form, the CDR3 reads TGTGCCAGCAGTCCCCCTACCAGGAACACTGAAGCTTTCTTT. This encodes CASSPPTRNTEAFF.

This rearrangement joins TRBV19 to TRBJ1-5, with D perhaps TRBD1 (6 bases). Germline V lookup: CDR1 LNHDA, CDR2 SQIVND (reference sequence). CDR3 length: 13 residues. V lost 5 bases to trimming and J lost 3 bases, with 8 bases between them. CDR3 nucleotides: TGTGCCAGTAGTCCGGGACACAATCAGCCCCAGCATTTT. Amino acid sequence: CASSPGHNQPQHF.

This chain joins TRBV18 and TRBJ2-7, with D possibly matching TRBD2 (6 bases). The germline gives CDR1 KGHSH, CDR2 LQKENI. V shed 3 bases and J shed 3 bases, with 12 bases lying between them. CDR3 length: 14 amino acids. DNA for the CDR3: TGTGCCAGCTCACCTTCCCGGGAGCTCTACGAGCAGTACTTC. Protein: CASSPSRELYEQYF.

The chain recombines TRBV10-1 with TRBJ2-2; maybe TRBD1 (6 bases). V lost 3 bases and J 1 base, leaving 12 bases between the germline ends. The germline V gene encodes CDR1 WNHNN and CDR2 SYGVQD (reference sequence). The CDR3 is made up of 16 amino acids. CDR3 region: CASSDQEQGNTGELFF. As DNA, the CDR3 is TGCGCCAGCAGTGATCAGGAACAGGGGAACACCGGGGAGCTGTTTTTT.

The V and J genes are TRBV7-9 and TRBJ1-2; TRBD1 is a possible D gene (5 bases). The CDR3 has 16 amino acids. Germline-derived CDR1 and CDR2 are SEHNR and FQNEAQ (reference sequence). V shed 5 bases and J shed 2 bases, with 18 bases lying between them. The CDR3 is CASSRWGRGSNYGYTF. For the CDR3, the DNA is TGTGCCAGCAGCCGGTGGGGGAGAGGATCCAACTATGGCTACACCTTC.

The chain links TRBV4-1 to TRBJ1-2; no clear D. The germline CDR1 and CDR2 sequences are MGHRA and YSYEKL. This CDR3 contains 12 residues. With 5 bases removed from V and 4 bases from J, the gap between germline ends came to 8 bases. The CDR3, as DNA: TGCGCCAGCAGCTCTCTTAGCTATGGCTACACCTTC. Its protein is CASSSLSYGYTF.

This sequence joins TRBV5-1 and TRBJ2-1; TRBD2 agrees at 10 bases. The CDR3 loop spans 14 amino acids. The junction had 3 bases not matched to a gene; V was cut back by 1 base and J by 8 bases. From germline, CDR1 is SGHRS and CDR2 YFSETQ. The CDR3 is CASSLMLAGDEQFF. The CDR3 nucleotides are TGCGCCAGCAGCTTGATGCTAGCGGGAGATGAGCAGTTCTTC.

In this sample, this clone turned up once. V and J are TRBV13 and TRBJ1-3; D unresolved. The germline CDR1 and CDR2 sequences are PRHDT and FYEKMQ (reference sequence). The CDR3 contains 15 residues. Trimming removed 2 bases at V and 8 bases at J, with 16 bases between. This CDR3 is CASSLWRARWDTIYF. The CDR3 DNA is TGTGCCAGCAGCTTATGGAGGGCCAGATGGGACACCATATATTTT.

This clone was recorded only once. The chain has TRBV28 and TRBJ2-1; 10 bases agree with TRBD2. The V gene's germline CDR1 is MDHEN and CDR2 SYDVKM. With V trimmed by 2 bases and J by 4 bases, 11 bases remained unmatched. The CDR3 extends over 18 amino acids. The CDR3 DNA follows: TGTGCCAGCAGTTTAGGGGCCGGAAGTAGCGGGAGGTACAATGAGCAGTTCTTC. Translation: CASSLGAGSSGRYNEQFF.

The chain uses TRBV21-1 and TRBJ2-3; the table assigns TRBD2, which was not confirmed against the DNA. TRBV21-1 is labeled a pseudogene. This CDR3 region has 17 residues. The CDR3 spells CASSLRRTSGDTDTQYF. The CDR3 coding sequence is TGTGCCAGCAGCCTAAGAAGGACTAGCGGCGACACAGATACGCAGTATTTT.

This clone was counted only a few times. This chain connects TRBV19 to TRBJ1-5; D is uncertain. The germline V gene has CDR1 LNHDA and CDR2 SQIVND (reference sequence). Trimming shortened V by 1 base and J by 6 bases, and 4 bases separated the two germline ends. This CDR3 region has 12 residues. The CDR3 coding sequence is TGTGCCAGTAGTATAGTAAGTCAGCCCCAGCATTTT. This codes for CASSIVSQPQHF.

The rearrangement links TRBV5-4 to TRBJ2-4; maybe TRBD2 (6 bases). The length of the CDR3 is 14 residues. The ends were cut back, 4 bases at V and 3 bases at J, with 11 bases in the middle. Germline CDR1 and CDR2: SGHNT and YYREEE (reference sequence). This chain's CDR3 is CASSQQEGKNIQYF. As DNA, the CDR3 is TGTGCCAGCAGCCAACAGGAGGGCAAAAACATTCAGTACTTC.

V and J are TRBV5-1 and TRBJ1-2; 10 bases map to TRBD1. Looked up from germline, CDR1 is SGHRS and CDR2 is YFSETQ. This CDR3 region has 13 residues. After removal of 2 bases from V and 6 bases from J, the junction contained 1 base not matched to a gene. CDR3 DNA: TGCGCCAGCAGCTTTGGACAGGGGGATGGCTACACCTTC. Residues: CASSFGQGDGYTF.

V is TRBV19 and J is TRBJ2-2; no definite D call. V gave up 4 bases and J gave up 8 bases, with 11 bases separating them. Germline V gene data show CDR1 as LNHDA and CDR2 as SQIVND (reference sequence). The CDR3 has 13 residues. CDR3 region: CASSTLRVGELFF. DNA for the CDR3: TGTGCCAGTAGTACCCTCCGAGTGGGGGAGCTGTTTTTT.

V usage is TRBV30 and J usage is TRBJ1-5; D gene unclear. The CDR3 extends over 13 amino acids. Trimming took off 1 base at V and 4 bases at J, with 8 bases between the two ends. The V gene's germline CDR1 is GTSNPN and CDR2 SVGIG (reference sequence). CDR3 sequence: CAWSAAENQPQHF. CDR3 in DNA: TGTGCCTGGAGTGCCGCGGAGAATCAGCCCCAGCATTTT.

DNA of the CDR3: TGTGCCTGGTCCCCAGGGGTGGAACCGCATGGCTACACCTTC. It is translated as CAWSPGVEPHGYTF. The chain is built from TRBV30 and TRBJ1-2, with D perhaps TRBD1 (6 bases). V dropped 5 bases and J dropped 6 bases, with 19 bases sitting between them. Germline V lookup: CDR1 GTSNPN, CDR2 SVGIG (reference sequence). CDR3 length: 14 amino acids. Based on the CDR3 plus reference TRBV30 and TRBJ1-2, the full variable domain is SQTIHQWPATLVQPVGSPLSLECTVEGTSNPNLYWYRQAAGRGLQLLFYSVGIGQISSEVPQNLSASRPQDRQFILSSKKLLLSDSGFYLCAWSPGVEPHGYTFGSGTRLTVV.

The chain recombines TRBV14 with TRBJ2-6; D is possibly TRBD1 or TRBD2 (6 bases each). Germline CDR1 and CDR2: SGHDN and FVKESK. CDR3 length: 19 residues. V was pared by 1 base and J by 4 bases, with 20 bases between. CDR3 residues: CASSQGRRDTLDGANVLTF. Written as DNA, the CDR3 is TGTGCCAGCAGCCAAGGTAGGCGGGACACCCTCGACGGGGCCAACGTCCTGACTTTC.

The V gene is TRBV30, the J gene TRBJ1-1, with no clear D. This CDR3 comprises 13 residues. The germline gives CDR1 GTSNPN, CDR2 SVGIG (reference sequence). Trimming pared 1 base from V and 0 bases from J, leaving 6 bases between. In nucleotides, the CDR3 is TGTGCCTGGAGTGCCGCCCTGAACACTGAAGCTTTCTTT. Protein product: CAWSAALNTEAFF. Together with reference TRBV30 and TRBJ1-1, the CDR3 gives the full variable domain: SQTIHQWPATLVQPVGSPLSLECTVEGTSNPNLYWYRQAAGRGLQLLFYSVGIGQISSEVPQNLSASRPQDRQFILSSKKLLLSDSGFYLCAWSAALNTEAFFGQGTRLTVV.

This clone was detected only a few times. The J gene is TRBJ2-7, the V gene TRBV7-2, with D uncertain. The germline CDR1 and CDR2 sequences are SGHTA and FQGNSA. The ends were cut back, 3 bases at V and 3 bases at J, with 6 bases in the middle. This CDR3 is 12 amino acids long. The CDR3 sequence is CASSFGDYEQYF. CDR3 DNA: TGTGCCAGCAGCTTCGGAGACTACGAGCAGTACTTC.

As for this clone: This sample also contains other DNA sequences that code for the same CDR3. This chain connects TRBV11-2 to TRBJ2-1; 8 positions match TRBD1. Per germline, CDR1 SGHAT and CDR2 FQNNGV. The V gene end was trimmed by 5 bases and the J gene end by 7 bases; junction bases not matched to a gene: 4. This CDR3 spans 13 amino acids. The CDR3 loop reads CASSPDRGNEQFF. CDR3 coding DNA: TGTGCCAGCAGCCCAGACAGGGGAAATGAGCAGTTCTTC.